The clone carrying this T cell receptor beta chain has more than one count but fewer than ten. The target antigen is unknown. CDR3 length equals 18 residues. The trim removed 3 bases at V and 0 bases at J, leaving 14 bases unmatched. The germline V gene encodes CDR1 SGDLS and CDR2 YYNGEE. This sample stems from a study of T cells in Graves' hyperthyroidism and ophthalmopathy. Study-level background: Peripheral blood was acquired at first diagnosis, ahead of any therapy whatsoever.

Clinical symptoms, serum thyroxine and TRAb, thyroid ultrasound and orbital computed tomography were used for the diagnoses. Cells are PBMCs isolated from 10 ml of fresh blood. General observations from the study: Blood also showed most of the thyroid clonotypes that were expanded above 0.001.

The TCR beta CDR3 regions underwent amplification using RNA transcripts as the source. RT-PCR in the first round (using the HTBI primer set) targeted the TCR CDR3. TCRdb re-called the multiplex PCR reads with MiXCR, one entry per CDR3 protein. The repertoire consists of about 200,000 distinct CDR3 sequences, with around 19% occurring once and the leading ten covering about two fifths. The V call is TRBV9, the J call TRBJ1-1; 7 positions agree with TRBD1. This TCR was sampled from a middle-aged man with Graves' hyperthyroidism. The material sequenced was blood. The CDR3 DNA follows: TGTGCCAGCAGCGCGGGGGACAGCCTAAGTTACATGAACACTGAAGCTTTCTTT. The encoded protein is CASSAGDSLSYMNTEAFF.